Listed here are 26 T cell receptor beta chains from one sample, sequenced in a study of blood T cell repertoires in COVID-19. Sequencing was performed with immunoSEQ multiplex PCR; in TCRdb, only in-frame clones are kept and a portion is missing. Of approximately 300,000 clones in the sample, roughly nine tenths were seen once. The specimen sequenced was peripheral blood. The receptors derive from a man younger than 35 who had recovered from COVID-19.

The chain uses TRBV2 and TRBJ1-2, with 8 bases matching TRBD1. Looked up from germline, CDR1 is SNHLY and CDR2 is FYNNEI. There are 17 residues in the CDR3. V was clipped by 4 bases and J by 4 bases; unmatched bases: 14. CDR3 nucleotides: TGTGCCAGCAGTGGAAAGGGGACAGGACGCCAAACCTATGGCTACACCTTC. Translated, it gives CASSGKGTGRQTYGYTF.

A few counts support this clone. This chain connects TRBV11-2 to TRBJ2-1; TRBD2 agrees at 10 bases. The CDR3 runs 16 residues. CDR1 SGHAT and CDR2 FQNNGV come from the germline V gene. V lost 1 base and J lost 9; bases outside the gene matches: 9. DNA for the CDR3: TGTGCCAGCAGCTTAGGGGCTAGCGGGAGAAGGGGTGAGCAGTTCTTC. Amino acids: CASSLGASGRRGEQFF.

This clone appeared a single time. This sequence joins TRBV5-4 and TRBJ2-3; D is undetermined. The V end was cut by 0 bases, the J end by 2 bases, with 10 bases between. The CDR3 extends over 15 amino acids. The germline V gene encodes CDR1 SGHNT and CDR2 YYREEE (reference sequence). The CDR3 nucleotides read TGTGCCAGCAGCTTGGCCCCCAGAACCACAGATACGCAGTATTTT. Encoded protein: CASSLAPRTTDTQYF. The full variable domain, in which reference TRBV5-4 and TRBJ2-3 provide the parts outside the CDR3, is ETGVTQSPTHLIKTRGQQVTLRCSSQSGHNTVSWYQQALGQGPQFIFQYYREEENGRGNFPPRFSGLQFPNYSSELNVNALELDDSALYLCASSLAPRTTDTQYFGPGTRLTVL.

The chain uses TRBV18 and TRBJ2-2; D possibly corresponds to TRBD2 (5 bases). Germline V gene lookup returns CDR1 KGHSH and CDR2 LQKENI. The CDR3 consists of 14 residues. Trimming shortened V by 2 bases and J by 6 bases, and 10 bases separated the two germline ends. The CDR3 DNA sequence: TGTGCCAGCTCACCAGGAGGTGGCCCCGGGGAGCTGTTTTTT. Residues: CASSPGGGPGELFF.

The V and J genes are TRBV9 and TRBJ2-7, with a weak D call TRBD2 (5 bases). Trimming removed 0 bases at V and 2 bases at J, with 9 bases between. Per germline, CDR1 SGDLS and CDR2 YYNGEE. The CDR3 loop spans 14 amino acids. The CDR3 sequence: CASSVGSAAYEQYF. CDR3 DNA: TGTGCCAGCAGCGTAGGTAGCGCTGCCTACGAGCAGTACTTC.

This chain uses TRBV5-4 with TRBJ2-5; 8 bases agree with TRBD1. The CDR3 is 16 amino acids. The germline V gene encodes CDR1 SGHNT and CDR2 YYREEE (reference sequence). Trimming at V came to 1 base and at J to 1 base, leaving 6 bases not matched to a gene. The CDR3 coding sequence is TGTGCCAGCAGCTTGCAGGGGGCATGGACCCAAGAGACCCAGTACTTC. It encodes CASSLQGAWTQETQYF.

V gene TRBV7-3 combines with J gene TRBJ2-5; D gene unclear. CDR3 length equals 15 residues. Germline-derived CDR1 and CDR2 are SGHTA and FQGTGA. Trimming stripped 5 bases from V and 5 bases from J, with 18 bases between. The CDR3 is CASSPTPRPRETQYF. For the CDR3, the DNA is TGTGCCAGCAGCCCTACCCCGAGGCCGAGGGAGACCCAGTACTTC.

The genes are TRBV9 and TRBJ1-1; D might be TRBD1 (5 bases). The V end was cut by 0 bases, the J end by 5 bases, with 8 bases between. This CDR3 contains 13 residues. In germline, CDR1 is SGDLS, CDR2 YYNGEE. The CDR3 coding sequence is TGTGCCAGCAGCGTAGTACAGGCTACTGAAGCTTTCTTT. Its protein is CASSVVQATEAFF.

This sequence joins TRBV9 and TRBJ2-7; D perhaps matches TRBD1 (5 bases). V was shortened by 0 bases and J by 5 bases, with 12 bases between the two germline ends. Germline V gene data show CDR1 as SGDLS and CDR2 as YYNGEE. This CDR3 has 14 residues. CDR3 sequence reads: CASSVGQGPHEQYF. The CDR3 bases are TGTGCCAGCAGCGTAGGTCAGGGTCCCCACGAGCAGTACTTC.

The V call is TRBV5-4, the J call TRBJ2-7; 9 positions match TRBD1. CDR1 and CDR2 (germline): SGHNT, YYREEE (reference sequence). V shed 1 base and J 2 bases; nucleotides not matched to a gene: 10. CDR3 length equals 17 residues. CDR3 sequence reads: CASSLTGGEERPYEQYF. CDR3 in DNA: TGTGCCAGCAGCTTGACAGGGGGCGAAGAAAGGCCCTACGAGCAGTACTTC.

The chain uses TRBV3-1 (or the pseudogene TRBV3-2) and TRBJ1-1; D is undetermined. CDR1 LGHDT and CDR2 YNNKEL come from the germline V gene (reference sequence). With 0 bases removed from V and 4 bases from J, the gap between germline ends came to 12 bases. The CDR3 covers 15 residues. CDR3 nucleotide sequence: TGTGCCAGCAGCCAAGATCGAGAGGGTCCCACTGAAGCTTTCTTT. Amino acid sequence: CASSQDREGPTEAFF.

This clone was detected once. Other DNA sequences from this sample encode an identical CDR3 as well. This chain connects TRBV6-5 to TRBJ2-1; 9 bases are a match to TRBD2. After removal of 4 bases from V and 0 bases from J, the junction contained 1 base not matched to a gene. Germline V gene data show CDR1 as MNHEY and CDR2 as SVGAGI. This CDR3 contains 15 residues. The CDR3 region is CASSLAGVSYNEQFF. The CDR3 DNA is TGTGCCAGCAGTTTAGCGGGAGTCTCCTACAATGAGCAGTTCTTC.

The chain recombines TRBV7-9 with TRBJ2-1; D possibly corresponds to TRBD2 (5 bases). The CDR3 consists of 13 residues. CDR1 is SEHNR, CDR2 FQNEAQ, per germline (reference sequence). V was pared by 0 bases and J by 6 bases, with 6 bases between. The CDR3 region has the DNA TGTGCCAGCAGCTTAGCAGAGGGCAATGAGCAGTTCTTC. Encoded protein: CASSLAEGNEQFF.

The CDR3 nucleotides read TGCGCCAGCAGCTTAGGGCCGGGACTAGCCTTAGCGGGGGAGCTGTTTTTT. Translating gives CASSLGPGLALAGELFF. The chain couples TRBV5-1 to TRBJ2-2; 9 bases agree with TRBD2. The CDR3 loop spans 17 amino acids. Trimming at V came to 2 bases and at J to 8 bases, leaving 13 bases not matched to a gene. The germline V gene has CDR1 SGHRS and CDR2 YFSETQ.

The V call is TRBV14, the J call TRBJ2-5, with a possible D match to TRBD2 (5 bases). The CDR3 extends over 14 amino acids. Germline values: CDR1 SGHDN, CDR2 FVKESK. The V and J ends lost 1 base and 3 bases respectively, with 9 bases between them. The CDR3 spells CASSQVPGEETQYF. DNA of the CDR3: TGTGCCAGCAGCCAAGTACCCGGGGAAGAGACCCAGTACTTC.

The rearrangement links TRBV7-9 to TRBJ1-2; 8 positions match TRBD1. CDR3 length equals 18 residues. Germline V gene lookup returns CDR1 SEHNR and CDR2 FQNEAQ (reference sequence). J gave up 2 bases and V 5 bases, and 16 bases lay outside the gene matches. CDR3 nucleotides: TGTGCCAGCAGCCCCCCACCCCGGACAGGGCCCTTAAACTATGGCTACACCTTC. This gives the protein CASSPPPRTGPLNYGYTF.

The chain joins TRBV5-1 to TRBJ1-1, with D unclear. Germline CDR1 reads SGHRS; CDR2 reads YFSETQ. The CDR3 consists of 13 residues. Trimming stripped 4 bases from V and 5 bases from J, with 12 bases between. This CDR3 reads CASSAGWDTEAFF. CDR3 DNA: TGCGCCAGCAGCGCGGGGTGGGATACTGAAGCTTTCTTT.

Concerning this clone: The junction does not match germline at one end; this may be a read error. The chain couples TRBV18 to TRBJ1-6; TRBD1 matches 8 bases. The CDR3 is made up of 15 amino acids. The V gene's germline CDR1 is KGHSH and CDR2 LQKENI. This CDR3 reads CASSPQGAYNSPLHF. The CDR3 nucleotides read TGTGCCAGCTCCCCACAGGGGGCCTATAATTCACCCCTCCACTTT.

The chain carries TRBV25-1 and TRBJ1-1; D not certain. Per germline, CDR1 MGHDK and CDR2 SYGVNS. The V gene lost 7 bases and the J gene lost 6 bases, with 15 bases spanning the gap. The CDR3 runs to 13 residues. CDR3 nucleotides: TGTGCCAGCATCGTGACCGACGGGGCTGAAGCTTTCTTT. It is translated as CASIVTDGAEAFF.

This chain joins TRBV7-3 and TRBJ1-1; 7 nucleotides align to TRBD1. The germline gives CDR1 SGHTA, CDR2 FQGTGA. V dropped 2 bases and J dropped 1; count of bases not matched to a gene: 7. CDR3 length equals 16 residues. CDR3 sequence reads: CASSLGSRTGNTEAFF. CDR3 DNA sequence: TGTGCCAGCAGCTTAGGATCAAGGACAGGGAACACTGAAGCTTTCTTT.

The chain carries TRBV18 and TRBJ2-7, with 9 bases identical to TRBD2. Per the germline V gene, CDR1 is KGHSH and CDR2 is LQKENI. There are 17 residues in the CDR3. V lost 0 bases to trimming and J lost 0 bases; unmatched junction nucleotides: 6. CDR3 nucleotide sequence: TGTGCCAGCTCACCACCGATAGCGGGGGCCTTCTCCTACGAGCAGTACTTC. Translated, it gives CASSPPIAGAFSYEQYF. The full variable domain, rest sourced from reference TRBV18 and TRBJ2-7, is NAGVMQNPRHLVRRRGQEARLRCSPMKGHSHVYWYRQLPEEGLKFMVYLQKENIIDESGMPKERFSAEFPKEGPSILRIQQVVRGDSAAYFCASSPPIAGAFSYEQYFGPGTRLTVT.

The CDR3 spells CASGLSHGLAGVNEQFF. The DNA of the CDR3 is TGTGCTAGTGGTTTGTCCCACGGACTAGCGGGAGTTAATGAGCAGTTCTTC. This rearrangement joins TRBV12-5 to TRBJ2-1, with 13 bases lining up with TRBD2. Trimming removed 2 bases from V and 7 bases from J; junction bases left unmatched: 8. The CDR3 sequence is 17 residues long. Germline V gene sequence: CDR1 LGHNT, CDR2 FRNRAP.

The table lists this clone with a count of one. The chain is built from TRBV25-1 and TRBJ1-1; no clear D gene. This CDR3 region has 15 residues. CDR1 and CDR2 (germline): MGHDK, SYGVNS. V lost 5 bases and J lost 0, with 13 bases in between. CDR3: CASSRRGQMNTEAFF. The CDR3 DNA follows: TGTGCCAGCAGTCGGAGAGGCCAGATGAACACTGAAGCTTTCTTT.

The rearrangement uses TRBV10-2 and TRBJ1-4; 9 bases align to TRBD1. The CDR3 extends over 14 amino acids. With 6 bases clipped from V and 6 bases from J, the junction kept 5 bases outside the gene matches. From germline, CDR1 is WSHSY and CDR2 SAAADI. CDR3 sequence reads: CASSPGQGYEKLFF. The CDR3 nucleotides are TGCGCCAGCAGCCCGGGACAGGGTTATGAAAAACTGTTTTTT.

The chain uses TRBV19 and TRBJ1-5; D is uncertain. CDR1 is LNHDA, CDR2 SQIVND, per germline (reference sequence). The germline V and J ends were trimmed by 3 bases and 3 bases, with 15 bases remaining between them. The CDR3 covers 16 residues. Here the CDR3 DNA reads TGTGCCAGTAGTATTTCCCTGCAGACTTACAATCAGCCCCAGCATTTT. Translating it yields CASSISLQTYNQPQHF.

The rearrangement uses TRBV2 and TRBJ1-5; TRBD1 might be the D (5 bases). This CDR3 contains 13 residues. Germline V gene lookup returns CDR1 SNHLY and CDR2 FYNNEI. V lost 6 bases to trimming and J lost 7 bases, with 13 bases between them. CDR3 region: CASSPKDNQPQHF. The DNA of the CDR3 is TGTGCCAGCAGCCCCAAGGACAACCAGCCCCAGCATTTT.